Below, 10 T cell receptor beta chains from the same sample are listed, as sequenced in a study of response to subunit inactivated influenza vaccine. MiXCR, applied by TCRdb to the RT-PCR reads, yields one record per CDR3 protein. The table has around 600,000 distinct CDR3 sequences, 10% to 12% seen once. This sample also appeared in a second study, on T cells expressing NK-cell markers. From that report: Production of TCR beta cDNA relied on 5'RACE template switching with UMIs.

The sample was PBMCs from blood, taken on the day of vaccination. The receptors derive from a man in his fifties who received an inactivated influenza vaccine.

J is TRBJ2-5 and V is TRBV27; the D call may be TRBD1 or TRBD2 (5 bases each). V lost 8 bases, J lost 0 bases, and 10 bases lay in between. The CDR3 sequence is 13 residues long. The germline CDR1 and CDR2 sequences are MNHEY and SMNVEV (reference sequence). The chain's CDR3 is CASAGTYQETQYF. As DNA, the CDR3 is TGTGCCAGCGCCGGGACCTACCAAGAGACCCAGTACTTC.

J is TRBJ2-2 and V is TRBV7-6; D gene ambiguous. This CDR3 comprises 14 residues. V lost 1 base, J lost 5 bases, and 8 bases lay in between. CDR1 and CDR2 (germline): SGHVS, FNYEAQ. The CDR3 DNA follows: TGTGCCAGCAGCTTAGACGGCCGGACCGGGGAGCTGTTTTTT. Residues: CASSLDGRTGELFF.

This chain connects TRBV11-2 to TRBJ1-6, with D possibly TRBD1 on 5 matching bases. The ends were cut back, 3 bases at V and 9 bases at J, with 15 bases in the middle. Looked up from germline, CDR1 is SGHAT and CDR2 is FQNNGV. The CDR3 runs to 15 residues. Here the CDR3 reads CASSLRLGTGSPLHF. CDR3 coding DNA: TGTGCCAGCAGCTTGAGGTTGGGGACGGGTTCACCCCTCCACTTT.

The chain is built from TRBV20-1 and TRBJ2-7; D is possibly TRBD1 or TRBD2 (5 bases each). The germline V and J ends were trimmed by 0 bases and 2 bases, with 20 bases remaining between them. CDR3 length equals 17 residues. Germline CDR1 and CDR2: DFQATT and SNEGSKA (reference sequence). CDR3 protein: CSARDWGTGTAAYEQYF. CDR3 coding DNA: TGCAGTGCTAGAGATTGGGGGACCGGGACCGCAGCCTACGAGCAGTACTTC.

This chain links TRBV6-5 with TRBJ2-5, with D maybe TRBD1 (5 bases). Germline assignment: CDR1 MNHEY and CDR2 SVGAGI. The CDR3 has 12 amino acids. The V end lost 11 bases, the J end lost 2 bases, and 12 bases lay between the germline ends. CDR3 DNA: TGTGCCGCAGGTGGGGCTCAAGAGACCCAGTACTTC. This codes for CAAGGAQETQYF.

V is TRBV7-2 and J is TRBJ1-2; D possibly corresponds to TRBD1 (6 bases). Trimming pared 5 bases from V and 6 bases from J, leaving 19 bases between. The CDR3 covers 15 residues. Germline loops: CDR1 SGHTA, CDR2 FQGNSA. The CDR3 protein is CASSVGGAQWDGYTF. Here the CDR3 DNA reads TGTGCCAGCAGCGTCGGGGGGGCGCAATGGGATGGCTACACCTTC. The variable domain in full, completed from reference TRBV7-2 and TRBJ1-2, reads GAGVSQSPSNKVTEKGKDVELRCDPISGHTALYWYRQSLGQGLEFLIYFQGNSAPDKSGLPSDRFSAERTGGSVSTLTIQRTQQEDSAVYLCASSVGGAQWDGYTFGSGTRLTVV.

This clonotype was counted many times. V usage is TRBV20-1 and J usage is TRBJ2-5; D is possibly TRBD2 (5 bases). The CDR3 extends over 13 amino acids. V lost 3 bases, J lost 2 bases, and 10 bases lay in between. Germline CDR1 is DFQATT and CDR2 is SNEGSKA (reference sequence). CDR3 in DNA: TGCAGTGCTAGTACACCGGGACAAGAGACCCAGTACTTC. This translates into CSASTPGQETQYF.

The chain combines TRBV4-3 with TRBJ2-7, with a tentative D call TRBD2 (5 bases). Germline V CDR1 and CDR2: LGHNA, YSLEER. The CDR3 spans 15 residues. Trimming left V 0 bases short and J 0 bases short, with 9 bases between. CDR3 nucleotide sequence: TGCGCCAGCAGCCAAGATGCGGGTAGCTCCTACGAGCAGTACTTC. Translation: CASSQDAGSSYEQYF.

The chain uses TRBV19 and TRBJ2-1; 9 bases are shared with TRBD2. The germline gives CDR1 LNHDA, CDR2 SQIVND (reference sequence). The trim removed 1 base at V and 2 bases at J, leaving 6 bases unmatched. This CDR3 has 17 amino acids. CDR3 coding DNA: TGTGCCAGTAGTATAGGATCAAGACTAGCGGCCTACAATGAGCAGTTCTTC. This sequence encodes CASSIGSRLAAYNEQFF.

The chain carries TRBV11-1 and TRBJ2-2; 12 bases line up with TRBD2. The CDR3 has 18 amino acids. The V gene's germline CDR1 is SGHAT and CDR2 FQDESV (reference sequence). With V trimmed by 4 bases and J by 4 bases, 10 bases remained unmatched. CDR3: CASSSPRLAGESTGELFF. In DNA form, the CDR3 reads TGTGCCAGCAGCTCCCCACGACTAGCGGGAGAGAGCACCGGGGAGCTGTTTTTT.